These 3 T cell receptor beta chains came from one sample sequenced in a study of T cell clonality in common variable immunodeficiency. The assay was immunoSEQ multiplex PCR, and TCRdb's table has in-frame clones only and misses some. This record lists about 66,000 clones, none seen once only, and the top ten clones contain roughly 1.5%. The sample consisted of peripheral blood mononuclear cells. The receptor set was obtained from a person between 18 and 75 years old in good health.

This clone was recorded many times. With the read ending 3 residues before the CDR3 end, the germline J gene is used to fill in that end. The rearrangement joins TRBV7-8 to TRBJ1-5, with D possibly TRBD1 on 5 matching bases. With 5 bases removed from V and 0 bases from J, the gap between germline ends came to 17 bases. CDR1 SGHVS and CDR2 FQNEAQ come from the germline V gene. This CDR3 has 17 amino acids. This CDR3 is CASSPLFGQISNQPQHF. The CDR3 DNA, read in part, is TGTGCCAGCAGCCCCTTATTCGGACAAATTAGCAATCAGCCC.

The table lists this clone with a few counts. Read sequence stops 3 residues before the CDR3 end, and the germline J gene provides the missing end. The V call is TRBV5-1, the J call TRBJ2-7; 13 nucleotides match TRBD2. From germline, CDR1 is SGHRS and CDR2 YFSETQ. V gave up 3 bases and J gave up 2 bases; unmatched junction bases: 2. The length of the CDR3 is 15 residues. CDR3 DNA, as far as it was read: TGCGCCAGCAGCTCGGGACTAGCGGGGACCTACGAG. Protein: CASSSGLAGTYE. The entire CDR3 protein reads CASSSGLAGTYEQYF.

This clone occurred many times. The CDR3 end falls 3 residues outside the read, so it is completed with the germline J gene. This chain connects TRBV19 to TRBJ2-6, with D possibly matching TRBD2 (5 bases). The V gene lost 8 bases and the J gene lost 2 bases, with 10 bases spanning the gap. Per germline, CDR1 LNHDA and CDR2 SQIVND (reference sequence). The CDR3 contains 14 residues. CDR3 in amino acids: CASGHGAGANVLTF. CDR3 bases read: TGTGCCAGTGGCCACGGGGCTGGGGCCAACGTC.